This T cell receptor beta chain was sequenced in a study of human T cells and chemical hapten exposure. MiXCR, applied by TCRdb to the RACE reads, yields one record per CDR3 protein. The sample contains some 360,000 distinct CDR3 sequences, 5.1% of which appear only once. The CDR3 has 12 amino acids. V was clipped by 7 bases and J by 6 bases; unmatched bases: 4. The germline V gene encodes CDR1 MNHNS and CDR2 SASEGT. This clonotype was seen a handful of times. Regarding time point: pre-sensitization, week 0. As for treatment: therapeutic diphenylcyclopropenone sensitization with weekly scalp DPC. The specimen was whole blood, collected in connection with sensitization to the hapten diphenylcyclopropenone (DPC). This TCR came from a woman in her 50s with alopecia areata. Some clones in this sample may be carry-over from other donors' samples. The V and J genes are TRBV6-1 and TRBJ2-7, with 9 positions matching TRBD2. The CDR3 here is CASIALAGEQYF. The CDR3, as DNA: TGTGCCAGCATCGCACTAGCGGGCGAGCAGTACTTC.